This record looks at one T cell receptor (beta chain) sequence and its context. The data belong to a study of blood T cell repertoires in COVID-19. As for the study in general: T cells, B-cell-depleted T cells, or PBMCs supplied cDNA or gDNA.

Authors' data handling: Reference gene primer amplification in the assay estimated nucleated cell counts. Assay: immunoSEQ multiplex PCR; the TCRdb copy retains only in-frame clones and omits some. That table supplies the V and J calls and clone size; D and trimming were determined from the DNA. The sample includes roughly 250,000 clones, 80% to 90% of them seen just once. J lost 3 bases, V lost 4 bases, and 7 bases had no gene match. This CDR3 is built from 15 residues. CDR1 is MGHRA, CDR2 YSYEKL, per germline. Specimen: peripheral blood. The sequence was collected from a woman aged 25 to 39 with COVID-19, enrolled during active disease. The V and J genes are TRBV4-1 and TRBJ2-7; 9 positions agree with TRBD1. CDR3 loop: CASSPQGQGFYEQYF. The CDR3 DNA is TGCGCCAGCAGCCCCCAGGGACAGGGCTTCTACGAGCAGTACTTC.